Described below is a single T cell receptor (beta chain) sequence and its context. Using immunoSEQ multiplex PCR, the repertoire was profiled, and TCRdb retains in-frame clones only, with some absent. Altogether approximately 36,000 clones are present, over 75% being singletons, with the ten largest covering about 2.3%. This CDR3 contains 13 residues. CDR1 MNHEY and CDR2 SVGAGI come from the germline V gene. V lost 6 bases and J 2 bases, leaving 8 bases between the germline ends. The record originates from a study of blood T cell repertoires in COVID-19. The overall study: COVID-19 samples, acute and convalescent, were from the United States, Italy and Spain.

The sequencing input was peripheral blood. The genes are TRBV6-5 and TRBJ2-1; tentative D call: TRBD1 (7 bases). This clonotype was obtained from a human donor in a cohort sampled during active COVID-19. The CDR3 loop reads CASSRGAYNEQFF. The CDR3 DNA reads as TGTGCCAGCAGCAGGGGGGCCTACAATGAGCAGTTCTTC.